This entry features one T cell receptor (beta chain) sequence. The data were obtained in a study of OX40 agonist ivuxolimab in advanced cancers. The protocol was immunoSEQ multiplex PCR, while the TCRdb copy is restricted to in-frame clones and leaves out a portion. The repertoire has around 69,000 clones, 70% to 90% of them found once; the top ten carry 2.5% to 3.5%. CDR1 and CDR2 from the germline V gene are SGHVS and FNYEAQ. J was trimmed by 0 bases and V by 1 base; bases with no gene match: 11. The length of the CDR3 is 19 residues. V is TRBV7-6 and J is TRBJ2-7; the match to TRBD2 covers 11 bases. This sample comprised CD4+ or CD8+ T cells sorted from blood, obtained in a trial of the OX40 agonist ivuxolimab. This receptor was identified in an adult with an advanced solid tumor such as melanoma, head and neck, liver or kidney cancer. In DNA form, the CDR3 reads TGTGCCAGCAGCTTAGGGCCTAGGACTAGCGGGTCCAGCTCCTACGAGCAGTACTTC. Its translation is CASSLGPRTSGSSSYEQYF.